This is a list of T cell receptor beta chains from one sample in a study of low-dose radiotherapy and immunotherapy resistance in tumors. TCRdb fed the reads into MiXCR, producing one record per CDR3 protein. Here the sample spans tens of thousands of distinct CDR3 sequences, 18% being singletons. Sequenced here: PBMCs, sampled before treatment. The source is a male donor with prostate cancer. Each CDR3 is given with its conserved first and last residue. D genes are given only for firm matches. Clone size is not always given. Where it is, it says once, few, many or a class for expanded clones.

D gene	J gene	V gene	clone size	CDR3 DNA	CDR3 protein
.	TRBJ2-5	TRBV19	many	TGTGCCAGTAGTATAGCCAGGGTCAAAGAGACCCAGTACTTC	CASSIARVKETQYF
TRBD1	TRBJ1-2	TRBV5-6	.	TGTGCCAGCAGCTTGCTCAGGGGGTACTATGGCTACACCTTC	CASSLLRGYYGYTF
TRBD2	TRBJ2-7	TRBV6-5	many	TGTGCCAGCAGTTACTATGGGACTAGGGGCGAGCAGTACTTC	CASSYYGTRGEQYF
TRBD1	TRBJ2-7	TRBV14	many	TGTGCCAGCAGCATGAGGGGGCCCCGACCATCGTACGAGCAGTACTTC	CASSMRGPRPSYEQYF
.	TRBJ1-1	TRBV6-7	many	TGTGCCAGCAGTTCGAAGGTAATGAACACTGAAGCTTTCTTT	CASSSKVMNTEAFF
.	TRBJ1-3	TRBV5-1	many	TGCGCCAGCAGCAGGGAATCCGGAAACACCATATATTTT	CASSRESGNTIYF
TRBD2	TRBJ2-2	TRBV10-2	many	TGCGCCAGTCGGACTAGCGGGAGAACCGGGGAGCTGTTTTTT	CASRTSGRTGELFF
.	TRBJ1-2	TRBV20-1	many	TGCAGTGCTAGAGACGTGACGGGGACTAACTATGGCTACACCTTC	CSARDVTGTNYGYTF
TRBD2	TRBJ2-6	TRBV29-1	many	TGCAGCGTTGGGGACTATGGGGCCAACGTCCTGACTTTC	CSVGDYGANVLTF
.	TRBJ1-1	TRBV7-2	.	TGTGCCAGCAGCTTATTGACAGGGAACACTGAAGCTTTCTTT	CASSLLTGNTEAFF
.	TRBJ1-1	TRBV19	many	TGTGCCAGTACCCTGACAGAGAACACTGAAGCTTTCTTT	CASTLTENTEAFF
.	TRBJ1-5	TRBV27	few	TGTGCCAGCAGCCACAGGGATAGCAATCAGCCCCAGCATTTT	CASSHRDSNQPQHF
.	TRBJ2-2	TRBV25-1	many	TGTGCCAGCAGTGATCCGTGGAGGACCGGGGAGCTGTTTTTT	CASSDPWRTGELFF
TRBD1	TRBJ1-1	TRBV6-2/TRBV6-3	many	TGTGCCAGCAGTTGGGGGGACAGGCCGAACACTGAAGCTTTCTTT	CASSWGDRPNTEAFF
.	TRBJ1-2	TRBV11-2	many	TGTGCCAGCAGCCCGGTCGGGAAAGGGCTAAACTATGGCTACACCTTC	CASSPVGKGLNYGYTF
.	TRBJ2-7	TRBV3-1	many	TGTGCCAGTGGGACTGGCTCCTACGAGCAGTACTTC	CASGTGSYEQYF
TRBD1	TRBJ2-3	TRBV10-2	.	TGCGCCAGCGGGGACAGGGGGCTAATCCGGCCAACAGATACGCAGTATTTT	CASGDRGLIRPTDTQYF
TRBD1	TRBJ2-7	TRBV9	.	TGTGCCAGCAGCGCCCATTTAGAGACAGGGGTCGAGCAGTACTTC	CASSAHLETGVEQYF
TRBD2	TRBJ2-5	TRBV7-2	many	TGTGCCAGCAGCAGATCAACTAGCGGGGTTCAAGAGACCCAGTACTTC	CASSRSTSGVQETQYF
.	TRBJ2-6	TRBV3-1	many	TGTGCCAGCAGACCAGTTGGGGCCAACGTCCTGACTTTC	CASRPVGANVLTF
.	TRBJ2-3	TRBV10-3	many	TGTGCCATCAGTGGGACTTTCACAGATACGCAGTATTTT	CAISGTFTDTQYF
.	TRBJ2-5	TRBV29-1	many	TGCAGCGTTGTTTGGGGGGAGACCCAGTACTTC	CSVVWGETQYF
.	TRBJ2-3	TRBV4-1	many	TGCGCCAGCAGCCACGGGGGCACAGATACGCAGTATTTT	CASSHGGTDTQYF
.	TRBJ2-7	TRBV7-8	many	TGTGCCAGCAGCACCGGCGGCAGGACCTACGAGCAGTACTTC	CASSTGGRTYEQYF
TRBD2	TRBJ2-3	TRBV30	many	TGTGCCTGGAGTGTGGGGGGGACGACAGATACGCAGTATTTT	CAWSVGGTTDTQYF
TRBD2	TRBJ2-1	TRBV28	many	TGTGCCAGCAGTTTATCTAGCGGGAGTGGTGAGCAGTTCTTC	CASSLSSGSGEQFF
TRBD2	TRBJ2-5	TRBV6-4	many	TGTGCCAGCAGCATTAGCGGGGGCTTC	CASSISGGF
.	TRBJ1-1	TRBV6-4	many	TGTGCCAGCAGTGTACAGCCGAACACTGAAGCTTTCTTT	CASSVQPNTEAFF
.	TRBJ2-1	TRBV5-5	many	TGTGCCAGCAGCTTTCTAGACAATGAGCAGTTCTTC	CASSFLDNEQFF
TRBD1	TRBJ2-1	TRBV5-1	few	TGCGCCAGCAGATCGAGAGACAGGGCAGTCTTC	CASRSRDRAVF
.	TRBJ2-1	TRBV18	.	TGTGCCAGCTCACCGTCGTGGAATGAGCAGTTCTTC	CASSPSWNEQFF
TRBD2	TRBJ2-3	TRBV25-1	many	TGTGCCACCACGACTAGCGGGAGACCAGATACGCAGTATTTT	CATTTSGRPDTQYF
.	TRBJ2-7	TRBV19	.	TGTGCCAGTAGTATTATCCTAAACTCGGGGGAGCAGTACTTC	CASSIILNSGEQYF
.	TRBJ1-4	TRBV11-2	many	TGTGCCAGCAGCTTTGGACAGAATGAAAAACTGTTTTTT	CASSFGQNEKLFF
.	TRBJ2-7	TRBV5-6	many	TGTGCCAGCAGCTTGGCCCCCAAGACCGAGCAGTACTTC	CASSLAPKTEQYF
TRBD2	TRBJ2-1	TRBV20-1	.	TGCAGTGCTAGCCCTTCTAGCGGGAGCCATGACCAGTCCTTC	CSASPSSGSHDQSF
.	TRBJ1-1	TRBV4-2	many	TGTGCCAGCAGCCAAGGGGGGGAAGGGGACACTGAAGCTTTCTTT	CASSQGGEGDTEAFF
.	TRBJ1-4	TRBV28	many	TGTGCCAGCAGGACAGCTGGGGAAAATGAAAAACTGTTTTTT	CASRTAGENEKLFF
.	TRBJ2-1	TRBV11-2	many	TGTGCCAGCAGCTTAGGTGGTGACAATGAGCAGTTCTTC	CASSLGGDNEQFF
TRBD2	TRBJ2-2	TRBV4-1	many	TGCGCCAGCAGCCAAGCGCCTAGCGGGAGTCTTAGCACCGGGGAGCTGTTTTTT	CASSQAPSGSLSTGELFF
TRBD2	TRBJ2-5	TRBV9	many	TGTGCCAGCAGCGTTAGTAGCGGGGGGCAAAGAGAGACCCAGTACTTC	CASSVSSGGQRETQYF
TRBD2	TRBJ2-2	TRBV6-2/TRBV6-3	many	TGTGCCAGCACGGGACGACTAGCGGGGCCCCGGGGCACCGGGGAGCTGTTTTTT	CASTGRLAGPRGTGELFF
.	TRBJ2-7	TRBV27	few	TGTGCCAGCAGTTTTTGGGGAGGAGCTTCCTACGAGCAGTACTTC	CASSFWGGASYEQYF
.	TRBJ2-5	TRBV7-9	many	TGTGCCAGCAGCGGCATGTTAGGAGTTCCAGAGACCCAGTACTTC	CASSGMLGVPETQYF
TRBD2	TRBJ2-1	TRBV2	once	TGTGCCAGCTCACCGGGGCTAGCGGGAGTAGATGAGCAGTTCTTC	CASSPGLAGVDEQFF